This T cell receptor beta chain originates from a study of technical replicates of blood from a handful of donors. CDR1 is SGHRS, CDR2 YFSETQ, per germline. J lost 3 bases, V lost 4 bases, and 6 bases had no gene match. The CDR3 covers 16 residues. Method: immunoSEQ multiplex PCR; TCRdb's copy keeps in-frame clones and lacks some. The table lists 50,000 to 60,000 clones, about 95% of them singletons. The material sequenced was PBMCs. The receptor was derived from a human donor in good health. Some clones in this sample may be carry-over from other donors' samples. The chain has TRBV5-1 and TRBJ2-1; TRBD2 aligns across 11 bases. The CDR3 sequence: CASSGGGTSGYNEQFF. The DNA of the CDR3 is TGCGCCAGCAGCGGGGGGGGGACTAGCGGCTACAATGAGCAGTTCTTC.